This TCR beta chain was sequenced for a study of somatic mutations in cytotoxic T cells in rheumatoid arthritis. Germline V gene data show CDR1 as LGHNA and CDR2 as YNFKEQ. The CDR3 totals 14 residues. The V end lost 2 bases, the J end lost 2 bases, and 7 bases lay between the germline ends. As processed by the authors: Patient CD8+ clones exceeding 1% seldom corresponded to published virus-specific TCRB sequences. Libraries were prepared by immunoSEQ multiplex PCR; TCRdb keeps only in-frame clonotypes and omits some of them. V and J calls plus clone size are reproduced from that table; the DNA served to infer D and trimming. This table has 12,000 to 15,000 clones, approximately 74% appearing once.

This sequence originates from an adult with rheumatoid arthritis. The chain is built from TRBV4-2 and TRBJ2-1, with D possibly being TRBD1 or TRBD2 (5 bases each). The source material was CD8+ T cells sorted from blood. CDR3 nucleotide sequence: TGTGCCAGCAGCCAATGGGACCCCTACAATGAGCAGTTCTTC. It codes for CASSQWDPYNEQFF.